The present T cell receptor (beta chain) was sequenced within a study of blood T cell repertoires in COVID-19. This table comes from immunoSEQ multiplex PCR, and its TCRdb copy is limited to in-frame clones, with some not included. The table records about 120,000 clones, about nine tenths of them present only once. The V end was cut by 6 bases, the J end by 6 bases, with 18 bases between. This CDR3 is 15 amino acids long. Germline lookup yields CDR1 MNHEY and CDR2 SMNVEV (reference sequence). This rearrangement joins TRBV27 to TRBJ1-5; D might be TRBD1 (5 bases). The receptor was derived from a human donor with active COVID-19. The donor label of this sample is uncertain. The sequenced sample consisted of peripheral blood. This CDR3 is CASREGPRSVQPQHF. In DNA form, the CDR3 reads TGTGCCAGCAGGGAGGGACCCAGGAGCGTTCAGCCCCAGCATTTT.